The present T cell receptor (beta chain) was sequenced within a study of blood T cell repertoires in COVID-19. Turning to the study itself: T cells, B-cell-depleted T cells, or PBMCs supplied cDNA or gDNA.

Study processing details: Cell counts per sample came from amplifying reference gene primers. The table came from immunoSEQ multiplex PCR; TCRdb's copy has only in-frame clones and leaves some out. V, J and clone size are taken as reported in that table, and D and trimming were inferred from the DNA itself. The sample has 100,000 to 150,000 clones, nearly 70% seen once. The sequenced material came from peripheral blood. The sequence was collected from a woman in her seventies with acute or convalescent COVID-19.

The CDR3 nucleotides are TGTGCCAGCAGCTTTTCTGGCGGGAGGATGGCCGGGGAGCTGTTTTTT. Translated, it gives CASSFSGGRMAGELFF. V usage is TRBV7-6 and J usage is TRBJ2-2, with 8 nucleotides matching TRBD2. Germline V CDR1 and CDR2: SGHVS, FNYEAQ. Trimming removed 3 bases from V and 6 bases from J; junction bases left unmatched: 9. The CDR3 sequence is 16 residues long.